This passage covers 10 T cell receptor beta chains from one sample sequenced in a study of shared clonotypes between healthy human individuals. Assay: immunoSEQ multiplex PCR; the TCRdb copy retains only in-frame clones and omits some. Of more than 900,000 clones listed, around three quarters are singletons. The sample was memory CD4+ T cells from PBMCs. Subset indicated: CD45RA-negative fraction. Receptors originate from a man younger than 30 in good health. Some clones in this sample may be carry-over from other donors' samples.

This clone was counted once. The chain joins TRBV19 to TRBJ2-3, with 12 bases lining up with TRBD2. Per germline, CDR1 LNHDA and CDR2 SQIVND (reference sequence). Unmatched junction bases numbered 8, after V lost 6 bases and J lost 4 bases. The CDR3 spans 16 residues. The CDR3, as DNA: TGTGCCAGTAGCGACCGACTAGCGGGAGCGGCAGATACGCAGTATTTT. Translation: CASSDRLAGAADTQYF.

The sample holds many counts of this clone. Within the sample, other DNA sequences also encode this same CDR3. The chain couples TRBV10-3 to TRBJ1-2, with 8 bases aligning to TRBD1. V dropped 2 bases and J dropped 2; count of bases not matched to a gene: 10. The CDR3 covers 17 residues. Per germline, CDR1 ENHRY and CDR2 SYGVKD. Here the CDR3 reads CAISEGGQGSLNYGYTF. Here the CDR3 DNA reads TGTGCCATCAGTGAGGGCGGACAGGGAAGTCTAAACTATGGCTACACCTTC.

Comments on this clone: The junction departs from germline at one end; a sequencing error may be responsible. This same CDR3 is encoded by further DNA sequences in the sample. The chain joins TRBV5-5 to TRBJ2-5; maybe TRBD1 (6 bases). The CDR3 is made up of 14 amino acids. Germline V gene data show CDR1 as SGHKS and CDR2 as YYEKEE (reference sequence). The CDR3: CASSLGQSQETQYF. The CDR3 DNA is TGTGCCAGCAGCCTAGGACAGTCCCAAGAGACTCAGTACTTC.

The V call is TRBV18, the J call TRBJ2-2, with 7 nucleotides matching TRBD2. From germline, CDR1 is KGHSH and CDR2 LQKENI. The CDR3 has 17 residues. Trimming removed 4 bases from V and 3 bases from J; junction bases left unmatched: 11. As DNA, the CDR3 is TGTGCCAGCTCACAAACTCTCGGCGGGAGCCACACCGGGGAGCTGTTTTTT. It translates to CASSQTLGGSHTGELFF.

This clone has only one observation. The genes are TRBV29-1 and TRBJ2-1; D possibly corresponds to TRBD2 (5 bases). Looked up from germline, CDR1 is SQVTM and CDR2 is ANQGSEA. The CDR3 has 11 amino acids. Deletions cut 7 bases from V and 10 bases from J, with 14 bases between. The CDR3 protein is CSDRGLNEQFF. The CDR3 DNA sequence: TGCAGCGACCGCGGACTCAACGAGCAGTTCTTC.

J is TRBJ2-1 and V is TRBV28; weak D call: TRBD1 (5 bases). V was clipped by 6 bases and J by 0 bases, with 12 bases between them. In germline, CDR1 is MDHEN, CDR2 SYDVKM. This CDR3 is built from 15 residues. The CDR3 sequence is CASRGQPSSYNEQFF. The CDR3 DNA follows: TGTGCCAGCAGAGGACAACCCAGCTCCTACAATGAGCAGTTCTTC.

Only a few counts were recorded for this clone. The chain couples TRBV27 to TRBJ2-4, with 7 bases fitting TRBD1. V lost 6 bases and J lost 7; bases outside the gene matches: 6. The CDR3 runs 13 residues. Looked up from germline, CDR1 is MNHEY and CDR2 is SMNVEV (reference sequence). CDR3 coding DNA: TGTGCCAGCAGCGCACAGGGGTGGAACATTCAGTACTTC. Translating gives CASSAQGWNIQYF.

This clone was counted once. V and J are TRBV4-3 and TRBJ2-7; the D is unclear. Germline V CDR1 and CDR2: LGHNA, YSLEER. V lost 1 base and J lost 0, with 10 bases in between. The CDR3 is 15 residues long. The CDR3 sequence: CASSQGYQPSYEQYF. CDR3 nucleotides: TGCGCCAGCAGCCAAGGCTACCAACCCTCCTACGAGCAGTACTTC.

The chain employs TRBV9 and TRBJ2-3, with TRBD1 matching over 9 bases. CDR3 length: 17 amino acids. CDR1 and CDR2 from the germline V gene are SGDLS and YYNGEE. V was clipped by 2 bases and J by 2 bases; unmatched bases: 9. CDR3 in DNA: TGTGCCAGCAGCGTGGCAACCGGGACAGGGACCACAGATACGCAGTATTTT. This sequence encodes CASSVATGTGTTDTQYF.

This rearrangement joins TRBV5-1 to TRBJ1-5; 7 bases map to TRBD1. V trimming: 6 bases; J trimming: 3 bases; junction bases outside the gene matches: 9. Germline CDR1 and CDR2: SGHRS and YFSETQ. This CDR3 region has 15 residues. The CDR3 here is CASIGQDNPNQPQHF. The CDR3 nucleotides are TGCGCCAGCATCGGACAGGATAACCCCAATCAGCCCCAGCATTTT.